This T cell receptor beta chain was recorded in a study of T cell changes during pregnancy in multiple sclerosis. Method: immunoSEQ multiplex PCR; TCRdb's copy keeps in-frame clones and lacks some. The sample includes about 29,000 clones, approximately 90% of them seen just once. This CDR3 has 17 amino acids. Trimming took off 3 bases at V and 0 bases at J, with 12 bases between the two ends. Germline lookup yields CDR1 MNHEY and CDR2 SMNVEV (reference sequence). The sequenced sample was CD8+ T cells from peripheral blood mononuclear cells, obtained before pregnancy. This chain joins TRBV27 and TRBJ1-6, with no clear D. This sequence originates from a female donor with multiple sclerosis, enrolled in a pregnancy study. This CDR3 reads CASSFRETSSYNSPLHF. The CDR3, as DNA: TGTGCCAGCAGTTTTCGGGAGACGAGCTCCTATAATTCACCCCTCCACTTT.